This entry lists 7 T cell receptor beta chains sequenced from one sample in a study of blood T cell repertoires in COVID-19. The method was immunoSEQ multiplex PCR; TCRdb's version includes in-frame clones alone and lacks a portion of them. The data show approximately 200,000 clones, about 85% seen once. Source material: PBMCs or T cells enriched from blood (not recorded which). Source of these receptors: a man aged 35-49 years who had recovered from COVID-19.

As regards this clone: In the same sample, other DNA sequences code for this CDR3. The chain recombines TRBV7-8 with TRBJ1-1; D ambiguous. The V gene lost 1 base and the J gene lost 1 base, with 7 bases spanning the gap. The CDR3 consists of 14 residues. Germline CDR1 is SGHVS and CDR2 is FQNEAQ. CDR3: CASSLGTANTEAFF. The CDR3 region has the DNA TGTGCCAGCAGCTTAGGTACTGCGAACACTGAAGCTTTCTTT.

This sequence joins TRBV27 and TRBJ1-2; 8 nucleotides agree with TRBD1. J was trimmed by 5 bases and V by 6 bases; bases with no gene match: 14. This CDR3 comprises 16 residues. Germline V gives CDR1 MNHEY, CDR2 SMNVEV (reference sequence). CDR3 coding DNA: TGTGCCAGCAGATCTTCCCACCAACAGGGGGTGTATGGCTACACCTTC. Translation gives CASRSSHQQGVYGYTF.

The V and J genes are TRBV4-2 and TRBJ2-1; possible D gene TRBD2, 6 bases. Germline CDR1 is LGHNA and CDR2 is YNFKEQ. V was pared by 0 bases and J by 5 bases, with 17 bases between. CDR3 length: 17 residues. CDR3 amino acids: CASSQDHTLAPNNEQFF. The DNA for the CDR3 is TGTGCCAGCAGCCAAGACCATACTCTAGCGCCTAACAATGAGCAGTTCTTC.

This chain joins TRBV27 and TRBJ1-5, with D tentatively TRBD1 (6 bases). Trimming left V 5 bases short and J 7 bases short, with 15 bases between. The germline gives CDR1 MNHEY, CDR2 SMNVEV (reference sequence). The CDR3 has 14 residues. The CDR3 DNA sequence: TGTGCCAGCAGTCTACAGACAGGTCCCCAGCCCCAGCATTTT. Residues: CASSLQTGPQPQHF.

The rearrangement joins TRBV6-2 or TRBV6-3 to TRBJ2-2, with 7 bases lining up with TRBD1. From germline, CDR1 is MNHEY and CDR2 SVGEGT. The V gene end was trimmed by 4 bases and the J gene end by 1 base; junction bases not matched to a gene: 3. The CDR3 has 15 residues. The CDR3 bases are TGTGCCAGCAGTTTTCGGACAGGGAACACCGGGGAGCTGTTTTTT. Its protein product is CASSFRTGNTGELFF.

The chain couples TRBV3-1 (or the pseudogene TRBV3-2) to TRBJ1-4, with 11 bases matching TRBD1. Trimming took 4 bases from V and 8 from J; bases not matched to a gene: 9. The CDR3 spans 16 residues. Germline V gene sequence: CDR1 LGHDT, CDR2 YNNKEL (reference sequence). The CDR3 bases are TGTGCCAGCAGCCCAAGACCCGGGACAGGGGGGGAAAAACTGTTTTTT. The encoded protein is CASSPRPGTGGEKLFF.

The V gene is TRBV2, the J gene TRBJ1-5; 9 nucleotides align to TRBD1. Germline V gene lookup returns CDR1 SNHLY and CDR2 FYNNEI. The CDR3 covers 17 residues. Trimming took 4 bases from V and 2 from J; bases not matched to a gene: 9. The CDR3 region is CASSVLQGALGNQPQHF. In DNA form, the CDR3 reads TGTGCCAGCAGTGTATTACAGGGGGCGCTGGGCAATCAGCCCCAGCATTTT.